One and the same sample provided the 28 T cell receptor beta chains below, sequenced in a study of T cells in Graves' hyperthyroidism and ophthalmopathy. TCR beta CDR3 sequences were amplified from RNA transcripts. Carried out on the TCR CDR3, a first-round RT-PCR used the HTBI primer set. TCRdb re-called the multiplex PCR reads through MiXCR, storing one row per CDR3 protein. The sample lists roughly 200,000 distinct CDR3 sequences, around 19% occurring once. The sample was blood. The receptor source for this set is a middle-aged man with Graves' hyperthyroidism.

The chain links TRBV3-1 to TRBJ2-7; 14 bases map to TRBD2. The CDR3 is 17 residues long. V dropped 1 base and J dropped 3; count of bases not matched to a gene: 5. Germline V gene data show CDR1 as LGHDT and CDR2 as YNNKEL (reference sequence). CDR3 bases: TGTGCCAGCAGCCAAGGGGTGGGACTAGCGGGAGACTACGAGCAGTACTTC. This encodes CASSQGVGLAGDYEQYF.

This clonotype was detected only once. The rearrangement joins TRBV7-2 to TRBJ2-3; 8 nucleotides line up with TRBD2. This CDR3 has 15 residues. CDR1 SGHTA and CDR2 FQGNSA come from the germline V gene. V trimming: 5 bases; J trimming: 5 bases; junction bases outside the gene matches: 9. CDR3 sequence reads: CASSQVPGGQDTQYF. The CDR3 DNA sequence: TGTGCCAGCAGCCAAGTTCCGGGGGGGCAAGATACGCAGTATTTT. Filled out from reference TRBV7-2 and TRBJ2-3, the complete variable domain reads GAGVSQSPSNKVTEKGKDVELRCDPISGHTALYWYRQSLGQGLEFLIYFQGNSAPDKSGLPSDRFSAERTGGSVSTLTIQRTQQEDSAVYLCASSQVPGGQDTQYFGPGTRLTVL.

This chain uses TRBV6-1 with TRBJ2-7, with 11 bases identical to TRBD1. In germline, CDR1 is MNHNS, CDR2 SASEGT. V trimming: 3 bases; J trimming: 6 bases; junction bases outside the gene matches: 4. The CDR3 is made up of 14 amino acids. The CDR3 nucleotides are TGTGCCAGCAGTGAGGGACAGGGGGAGGTCGAGCAGTACTTC. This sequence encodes CASSEGQGEVEQYF.

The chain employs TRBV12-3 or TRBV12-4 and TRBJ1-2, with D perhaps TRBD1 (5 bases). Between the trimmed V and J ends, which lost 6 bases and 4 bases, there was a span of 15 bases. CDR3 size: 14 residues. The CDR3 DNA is TGTGCCAGCAGAGCCCTGGGACCTAGCTATGGCTACACCTTC. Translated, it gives CASRALGPSYGYTF.

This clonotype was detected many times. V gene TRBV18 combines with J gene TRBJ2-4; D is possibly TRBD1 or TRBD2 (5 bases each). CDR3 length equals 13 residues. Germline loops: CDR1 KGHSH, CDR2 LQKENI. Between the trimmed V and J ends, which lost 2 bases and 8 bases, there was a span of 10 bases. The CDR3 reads CASSPSGTDIQYF. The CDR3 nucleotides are TGTGCCAGCTCACCATCAGGGACGGACATTCAGTACTTC. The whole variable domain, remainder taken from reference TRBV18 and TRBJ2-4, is NAGVMQNPRHLVRRRGQEARLRCSPMKGHSHVYWYRQLPEEGLKFMVYLQKENIIDESGMPKERFSAEFPKEGPSILRIQQVVRGDSAAYFCASSPSGTDIQYFGAGTRLSVL.

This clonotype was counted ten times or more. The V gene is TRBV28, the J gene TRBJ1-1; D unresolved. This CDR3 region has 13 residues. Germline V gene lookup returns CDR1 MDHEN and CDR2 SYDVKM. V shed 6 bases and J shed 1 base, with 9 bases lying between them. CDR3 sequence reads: CASRWQENTEAFF. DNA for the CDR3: TGTGCCAGCAGATGGCAAGAGAACACTGAAGCTTTCTTT.

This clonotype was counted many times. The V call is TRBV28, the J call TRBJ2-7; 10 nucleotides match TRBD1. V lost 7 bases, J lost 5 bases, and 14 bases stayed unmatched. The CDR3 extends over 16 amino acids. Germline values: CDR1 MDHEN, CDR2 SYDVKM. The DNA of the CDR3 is TGTGCCAGCAATACCGGGACAGGGGTGAGAAAGAACGAGCAGTACTTC. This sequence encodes CASNTGTGVRKNEQYF.

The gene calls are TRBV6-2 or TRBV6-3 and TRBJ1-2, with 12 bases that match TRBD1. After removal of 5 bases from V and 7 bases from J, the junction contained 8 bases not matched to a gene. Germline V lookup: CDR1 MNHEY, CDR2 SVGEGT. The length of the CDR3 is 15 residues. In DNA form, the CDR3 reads TGTGCCAGCAGTGCCCCGGGACAGGGGGCGGTTGGCTACACCTTC. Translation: CASSAPGQGAVGYTF.

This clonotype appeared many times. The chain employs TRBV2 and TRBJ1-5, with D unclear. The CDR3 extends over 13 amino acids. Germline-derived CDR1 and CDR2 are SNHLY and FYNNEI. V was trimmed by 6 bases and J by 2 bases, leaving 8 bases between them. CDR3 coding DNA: TGTGCCAGCAGGGTGGGAGGCAATCAGCCCCAGCATTTT. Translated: CASRVGGNQPQHF.

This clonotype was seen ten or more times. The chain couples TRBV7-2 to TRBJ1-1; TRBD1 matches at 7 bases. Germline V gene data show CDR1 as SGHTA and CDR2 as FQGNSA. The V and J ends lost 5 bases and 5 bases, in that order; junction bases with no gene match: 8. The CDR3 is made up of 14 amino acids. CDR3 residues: CASSTQGVGTEAFF. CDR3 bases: TGTGCCAGCAGCACTCAGGGGGTTGGGACTGAAGCTTTCTTT.

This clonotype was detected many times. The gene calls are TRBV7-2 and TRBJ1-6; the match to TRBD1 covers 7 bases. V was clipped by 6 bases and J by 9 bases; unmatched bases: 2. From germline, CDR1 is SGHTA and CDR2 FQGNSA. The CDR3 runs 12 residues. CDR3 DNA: TGTGCCAGCAGGCGACAGGGTTCACCCCTCCACTTT. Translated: CASRRQGSPLHF.

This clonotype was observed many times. CDR3 sequence reads: CASSRRERLETQYF. DNA of the CDR3: TGTGCCAGTAGCCGCCGTGAGAGGCTTGAGACCCAGTACTTC. The J gene is TRBJ2-5, the V gene TRBV19; D uncertain. CDR3 length: 14 amino acids. Trimming shortened V by 6 bases and J by 5 bases, and 16 bases separated the two germline ends. Germline assignment: CDR1 LNHDA and CDR2 SQIVND (reference sequence).

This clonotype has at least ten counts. Here the CDR3 DNA reads TGCAGCGTTCGTTGGGGCTCCTACAATGAGCAGTTCTTC. Translated, it gives CSVRWGSYNEQFF. This chain connects TRBV29-1 to TRBJ2-1; D is unresolved. The CDR3 totals 13 residues. Trimming took off 5 bases at V and 0 bases at J, with 8 bases between the two ends. The V gene's germline CDR1 is SQVTM and CDR2 ANQGSEA.

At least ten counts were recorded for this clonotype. CDR3 in amino acids: CASSRTTSGGGNEQFF. CDR3 sequence (DNA): TGTGCCAGCAGCCGAACGACTAGCGGGGGGGGTAATGAGCAGTTCTTC. The gene calls are TRBV12-3 or TRBV12-4 and TRBJ2-1, with 14 bases aligning to TRBD2. V lost 6 bases and J lost 7; bases outside the gene matches: 8. The CDR3 covers 16 residues.

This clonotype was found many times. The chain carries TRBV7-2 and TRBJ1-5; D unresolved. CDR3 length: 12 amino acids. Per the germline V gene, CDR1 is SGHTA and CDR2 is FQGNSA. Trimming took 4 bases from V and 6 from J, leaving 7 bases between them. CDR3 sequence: CASSSYSQPQHF. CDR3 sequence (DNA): TGTGCCAGCAGCTCATATAGTCAGCCCCAGCATTTT.

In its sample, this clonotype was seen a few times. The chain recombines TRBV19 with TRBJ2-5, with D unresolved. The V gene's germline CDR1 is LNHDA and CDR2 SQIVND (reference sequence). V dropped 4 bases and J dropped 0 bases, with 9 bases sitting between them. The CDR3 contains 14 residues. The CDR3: CASSNIRYQETQYF. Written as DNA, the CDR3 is TGTGCCAGTAGTAATATCCGGTACCAAGAGACCCAGTACTTC.

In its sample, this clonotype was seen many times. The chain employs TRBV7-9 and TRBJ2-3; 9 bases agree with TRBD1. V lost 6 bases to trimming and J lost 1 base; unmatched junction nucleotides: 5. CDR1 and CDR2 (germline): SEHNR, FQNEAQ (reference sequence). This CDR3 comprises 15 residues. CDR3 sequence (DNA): TGTGCCAGCAGAGCCACAGGGGGCGGCACAGATACGCAGTATTTT. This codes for CASRATGGGTDTQYF.

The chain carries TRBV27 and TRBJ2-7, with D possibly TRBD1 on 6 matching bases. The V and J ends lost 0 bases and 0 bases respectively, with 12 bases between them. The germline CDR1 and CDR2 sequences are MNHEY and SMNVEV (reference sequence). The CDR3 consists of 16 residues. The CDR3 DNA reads TGTGCCAGCAGTTTATCGACAGGATTCTACTCCTACGAGCAGTACTTC. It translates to CASSLSTGFYSYEQYF.

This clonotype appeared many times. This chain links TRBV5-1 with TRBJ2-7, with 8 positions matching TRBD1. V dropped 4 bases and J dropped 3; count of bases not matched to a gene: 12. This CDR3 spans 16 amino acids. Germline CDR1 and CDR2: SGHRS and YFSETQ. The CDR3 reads CASSPRTGQESYEQYF. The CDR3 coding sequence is TGCGCCAGCAGCCCAAGAACGGGACAGGAGAGCTACGAGCAGTACTTC.

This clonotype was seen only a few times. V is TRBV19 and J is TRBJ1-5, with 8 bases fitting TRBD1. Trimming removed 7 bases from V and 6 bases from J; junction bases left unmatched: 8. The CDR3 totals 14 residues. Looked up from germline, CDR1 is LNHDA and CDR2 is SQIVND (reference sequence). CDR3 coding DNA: TGTGCCAGTAAACAACGACAGGGGCGTCAGCCCCAGCATTTT. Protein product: CASKQRQGRQPQHF. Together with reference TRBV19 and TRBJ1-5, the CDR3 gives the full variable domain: DGGITQSPKYLFRKEGQNVTLSCEQNLNHDAMYWYRQDPGQGLRLIYYSQIVNDFQKGDIAEGYSVSREKKESFPLTVTSAQKNPTAFYLCASKQRQGRQPQHFGDGTRLSIL.

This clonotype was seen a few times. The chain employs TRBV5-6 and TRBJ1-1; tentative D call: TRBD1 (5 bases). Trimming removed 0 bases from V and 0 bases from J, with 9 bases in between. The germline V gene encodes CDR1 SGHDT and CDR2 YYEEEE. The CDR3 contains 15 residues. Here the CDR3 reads CASSLDGTMNTEAFF. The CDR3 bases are TGTGCCAGCAGCTTGGACGGGACGATGAACACTGAAGCTTTCTTT.

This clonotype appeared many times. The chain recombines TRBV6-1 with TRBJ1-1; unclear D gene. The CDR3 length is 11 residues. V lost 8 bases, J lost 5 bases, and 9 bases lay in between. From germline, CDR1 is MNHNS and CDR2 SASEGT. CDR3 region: CASYRRTEAFF. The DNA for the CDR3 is TGTGCCAGCTATAGGAGGACTGAAGCTTTCTTT.

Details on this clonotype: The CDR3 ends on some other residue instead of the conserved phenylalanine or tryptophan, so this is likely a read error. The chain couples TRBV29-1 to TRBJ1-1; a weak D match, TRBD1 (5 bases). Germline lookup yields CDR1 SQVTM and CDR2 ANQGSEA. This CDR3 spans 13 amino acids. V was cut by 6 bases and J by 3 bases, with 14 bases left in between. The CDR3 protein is CSVTKGRDTEAFL. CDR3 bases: TGCAGCGTGACTAAGGGCAGGGACACTGAAGCTTTCCTT.

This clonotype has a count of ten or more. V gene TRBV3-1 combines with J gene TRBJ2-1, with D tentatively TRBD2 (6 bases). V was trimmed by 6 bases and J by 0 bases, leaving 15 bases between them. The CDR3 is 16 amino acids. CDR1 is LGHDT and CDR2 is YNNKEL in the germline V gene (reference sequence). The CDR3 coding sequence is TGTGCCAGCAGTCGCTGGGGGGAGAGCTCCTACAATGAGCAGTTCTTC. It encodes CASSRWGESSYNEQFF.

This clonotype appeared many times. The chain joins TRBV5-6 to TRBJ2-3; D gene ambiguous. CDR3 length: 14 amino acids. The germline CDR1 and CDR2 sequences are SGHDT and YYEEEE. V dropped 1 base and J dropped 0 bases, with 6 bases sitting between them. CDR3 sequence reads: CASSLTVSTDTQYF. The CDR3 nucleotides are TGTGCCAGCAGCTTGACGGTTAGCACAGATACGCAGTATTTT.

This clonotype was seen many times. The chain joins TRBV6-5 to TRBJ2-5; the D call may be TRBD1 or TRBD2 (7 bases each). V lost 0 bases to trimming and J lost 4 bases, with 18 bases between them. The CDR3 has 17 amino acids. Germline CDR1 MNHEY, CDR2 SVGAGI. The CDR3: CASSYSGGGGAGETQYF. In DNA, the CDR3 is TGTGCCAGCAGTTACTCCGGGGGAGGGGGCGCGGGAGAGACCCAGTACTTC.

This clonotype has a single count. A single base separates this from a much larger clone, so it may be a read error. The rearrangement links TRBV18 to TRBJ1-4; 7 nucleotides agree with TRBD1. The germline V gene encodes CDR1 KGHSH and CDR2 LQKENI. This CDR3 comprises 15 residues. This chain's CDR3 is CASSPWTGTNENLFF. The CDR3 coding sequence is TGTGCCAGCTCACCATGGACAGGAACTAATGAAAATCTGTTTTTT.

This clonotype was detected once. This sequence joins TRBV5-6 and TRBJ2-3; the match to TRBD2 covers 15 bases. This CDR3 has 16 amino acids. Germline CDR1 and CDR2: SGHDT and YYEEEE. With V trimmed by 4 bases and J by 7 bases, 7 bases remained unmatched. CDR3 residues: CASSGGLAGGSYTQYF. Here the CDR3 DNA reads TGTGCCAGCAGCGGGGGACTAGCGGGGGGCAGCTATACGCAGTATTTT.